A selection of T cell receptor beta chains follows, all from one sample in a study of control samples from healthy donors and cancer patients. Assay: immunoSEQ multiplex PCR; the TCRdb copy retains only in-frame clones and omits some. Of more than 10,000 clones listed, approximately 93% are singletons. The sample was PBMCs. The source of these receptors is a man aged 65 to 79 with head and neck cancer. Both conserved end residues are part of each CDR3. The D gene is left open where the match is weak. The size of a clone is reported for some rows only, either as once, few or many, or as a class for expanded clones.

clone size: -
V gene: TRBV7-8
D gene: -
J gene: TRBJ2-7
CDR3 DNA: TGTGCCAGCAGCTTAAGTCCAGGACCCTCCTACGAGCAGTACTTC
CDR3 protein: CASSLSPGPSYEQYF

clone size: -
V gene: TRBV6-5
D gene: -
J gene: TRBJ2-6
CDR3 DNA: TGTGCCAGCAGTTACGAAAGGCCCTCTGGGGCCAACGTCCTGACTTTC
CDR3 protein: CASSYERPSGANVLTF

clone size: -
V gene: TRBV12-5
D gene: TRBD2
J gene: TRBJ2-1
CDR3 DNA: TGTGCTAGTGGGTTCCGGACTAGCGGGGGGGCGGGTGAGCAGTTCTTC
CDR3 protein: CASGFRTSGGAGEQFF

clone size: medium-sized
V gene: TRBV19
D gene: TRBD2
J gene: TRBJ2-3
CDR3 DNA: TGTGCCAGTAGTATAGGTCTAGCGGGGGGTACAGATACGCAGTATTTT
CDR3 protein: CASSIGLAGGTDTQYF

clone size: -
V gene: TRBV7-2
D gene: -
J gene: TRBJ2-7
CDR3 DNA: TGTGCCAGCAGCTTAGCCCTCGGGGGCAGCTACGAGCAGTACTTC
CDR3 protein: CASSLALGGSYEQYF

clone size: -
V gene: TRBV9
D gene: TRBD2
J gene: TRBJ2-1
CDR3 DNA: TGTGCCAGCAGCGGGGGACTAGCGGGACCCAATGAGCAGTTCTTC
CDR3 protein: CASSGGLAGPNEQFF

clone size: -
V gene: TRBV2
D gene: TRBD1
J gene: TRBJ1-3
CDR3 DNA: TGTGCCAGCAGTGAAGGACAGGGAAGAAACACCATATATTTT
CDR3 protein: CASSEGQGRNTIYF

clone size: -
V gene: TRBV12-3/TRBV12-4
D gene: -
J gene: TRBJ2-1
CDR3 DNA: TGTGCCAGCAGTAAGAGCTCCTACAATGAGCAGTTCTTC
CDR3 protein: CASSKSSYNEQFF

clone size: few
V gene: TRBV9
D gene: -
J gene: TRBJ2-5
CDR3 DNA: TGTGCCAGCAGCGACGATAGGGAGACCCAGTACTTC
CDR3 protein: CASSDDRETQYF

clone size: once
V gene: TRBV2
D gene: -
J gene: TRBJ2-2
CDR3 DNA: TGTGCCAGCAGTGACAGGGGGGGGACCGGGGAGCTGTTTTTT
CDR3 protein: CASSDRGGTGELFF

clone size: -
V gene: TRBV24-1
D gene: -
J gene: TRBJ2-1
CDR3 DNA: TGTGCCACCAGTGACCCCTTCGATAACAATGAGCAGTTCTTC
CDR3 protein: CATSDPFDNNEQFF

clone size: few
V gene: TRBV4-1
D gene: -
J gene: TRBJ2-1
CDR3 DNA: TGCGCCAGCAGCCAATTAGCGCCGCCTTTCTCCTACAATGAGCAGTTCTTC
CDR3 protein: CASSQLAPPFSYNEQFF

clone size: -
V gene: TRBV7-2
D gene: TRBD2
J gene: TRBJ2-3
CDR3 DNA: TGTGCCAGCAGCTTAGAAGCGGGGGCTGGTACGCAGTATTTT
CDR3 protein: CASSLEAGAGTQYF

clone size: -
V gene: TRBV6-5
D gene: -
J gene: TRBJ2-5
CDR3 DNA: TGTGCCAGCAGTTCCCAGGGTGATGGCCAAGAGACCCAGTACTTC
CDR3 protein: CASSSQGDGQETQYF

clone size: -
V gene: TRBV5-1
D gene: -
J gene: TRBJ1-1
CDR3 DNA: TGCGCCAGCACCCGGGCGGGAGGGGGTCCCCAGCAAGCTTTCTTT
CDR3 protein: CASTRAGGGPQQAFF

clone size: -
V gene: TRBV11-2
D gene: -
J gene: TRBJ1-1
CDR3 DNA: TGTGCCAGCAGCATACGGGGGCTGAACACTGAAGCTTTCTTT
CDR3 protein: CASSIRGLNTEAFF

clone size: -
V gene: TRBV6-5
D gene: TRBD2
J gene: TRBJ2-7
CDR3 DNA: TGTGCCAGCAGCAACGTCGGGGGGGCATACGAGCAGTACTTC
CDR3 protein: CASSNVGGAYEQYF

clone size: once
V gene: TRBV4-2
D gene: TRBD1
J gene: TRBJ1-1
CDR3 DNA: TGTGCCAGCAGCCAGTCCGGGACAGATAACACTGAAGCTTTCTTT
CDR3 protein: CASSQSGTDNTEAFF

clone size: -
V gene: TRBV28
D gene: -
J gene: TRBJ2-5
CDR3 DNA: TGTGCCAGCAGGTTGTCCGGGGCACAAGAGACCCAGTACTTC
CDR3 protein: CASRLSGAQETQYF

clone size: -
V gene: TRBV4-1
D gene: -
J gene: TRBJ1-3
CDR3 DNA: TGCGCCAGCAGCCAAGGATTCGGGGGGGGGTTCGAAGACACCATATATTTT
CDR3 protein: CASSQGFGGGFEDTIYF